The source of this T cell receptor beta chain is a study of breast tumors, draining lymph nodes, adjacent tissues. Breast cancer patients provided tissue from their axillary draining lymph nodes. The CDR3 has 16 residues. The V segment lost 3 bases and the J segment 5 bases; nucleotides outside the gene matches: 8. Germline assignment: CDR1 SGHTA and CDR2 FQGNSA. From the multiplex PCR reads, TCRdb called clonotypes with MiXCR, one entry per CDR3 protein. Among about 130,000 distinct CDR3 sequences listed, roughly 20% were seen once. The table lists this clonotype with many counts. The sequencing input was axillary lymph node tissue. The chain couples TRBV7-2 to TRBJ2-2, with TRBD2 matching over 8 bases. The clonotype originates from a female donor with breast cancer. Some clones in this sample may be carry-over from other donors' samples. The CDR3 DNA reads TGTGCCAGCAGCTTTAACGGGGGGGCGCATACCGGGGAGCTGTTTTTT. This codes for CASSFNGGAHTGELFF.